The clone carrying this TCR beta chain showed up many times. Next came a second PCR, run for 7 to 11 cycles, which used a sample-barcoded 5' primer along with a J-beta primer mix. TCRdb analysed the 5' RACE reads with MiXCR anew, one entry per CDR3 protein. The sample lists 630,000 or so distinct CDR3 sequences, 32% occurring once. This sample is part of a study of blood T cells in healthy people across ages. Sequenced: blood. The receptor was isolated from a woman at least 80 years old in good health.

Here the CDR3 DNA reads TGCAGTGCTAGACCTAGCGGGAACACAGATACGCAGTATTTT. It translates to CSARPSGNTDTQYF. The J gene is TRBJ2-3, the V gene TRBV20-1; 9 nucleotides align to TRBD2. CDR1 DFQATT and CDR2 SNEGSKA come from the germline V gene (reference sequence). J lost 2 bases, V lost 2 bases, and 2 bases had no gene match. The CDR3 covers 14 residues.